This passage covers 17 T cell receptor beta chains from one sample sequenced in a study of blood T cell repertoires in COVID-19 (dated by TCRdb to the early 2020s). The library was built by means of the immunoSEQ multiplex PCR assay. In TCRdb, the immuneACCESS table is reduced to in-frame sequences with V and J assigned. These tables do not hold every clone; where another copy was compared, an unresolved V gene accounts for under half, and the others remain unexplained. The sample profile shows about 190,000 clones; roughly 91% of them were found once. The ten largest account for around 6% of the sample. Sequenced material: peripheral blood. Source of these receptors: a man aged 35-49 years with active or convalescent COVID-19.

Of note for this clone: The junction differs from germline at one of its ends, possibly a read error. The chain has TRBV7-7 and TRBJ2-2, with D possibly matching TRBD2 (6 bases). From germline, CDR1 is SSHAT and CDR2 FNYEAQ (reference sequence). The CDR3 runs to 14 residues. The CDR3, as DNA: TGTGCTAGCAGCCCAGATGGGGGGTCCGGGGAGCTGTTTTTT. Amino acids: CASSPDGGSGELFF.

The chain has TRBV27 and TRBJ2-3, with D maybe TRBD1 (5 bases). Trimming left V 8 bases short and J 3 bases short, with 12 bases between. CDR1 is MNHEY, CDR2 SMNVEV, per germline (reference sequence). The CDR3 length is 13 residues. Here the CDR3 reads CASGHLVTDTQYF. The DNA for the CDR3 is TGTGCCAGCGGACATCTGGTAACAGATACGCAGTATTTT.

The rearrangement uses TRBV19 and TRBJ2-7; TRBD1 matches 8 bases. V lost 11 bases and J lost 0; bases outside the gene matches: 3. The germline V gene has CDR1 LNHDA and CDR2 SQIVND (reference sequence). The CDR3 runs to 12 residues. The CDR3 bases are TGTGCCCGGACAGGGCCCTCCTACGAGCAGTACTTC. It specifies CARTGPSYEQYF.

The chain employs TRBV5-4 and TRBJ2-7, with 8 bases fitting TRBD2. The CDR3 extends over 16 amino acids. Germline CDR1 and CDR2: SGHNT and YYREEE (reference sequence). V lost 4 bases to trimming and J lost 6 bases; unmatched junction nucleotides: 15. The CDR3 reads CASSLRTGTSSREQYF. The DNA of the CDR3 is TGTGCCAGCAGCCTGAGGACCGGGACTAGTTCTCGCGAGCAGTACTTC.

This clone was found once. In DNA, the CDR3 is TGTGCCAGCTCACCACCGTACACTAGCGGCTACTACTCCTACAATGAGCAGTTCTTC. It is translated as CASSPPYTSGYYSYNEQFF. V is TRBV18 and J is TRBJ2-1; 8 nucleotides match TRBD2. The CDR3 loop spans 19 amino acids. The V gene's germline CDR1 is KGHSH and CDR2 LQKENI. V dropped 0 bases and J dropped 0; count of bases not matched to a gene: 10.

The chain recombines TRBV7-2 with TRBJ2-7; TRBD2 matches 11 bases. V was pared by 3 bases and J by 2 bases, with 9 bases of the junction left unmatched. Germline lookup yields CDR1 SGHTA and CDR2 FQGNSA. The CDR3 is 17 amino acids. The CDR3 sequence: CASSFLTSGREPYEQYF. In DNA, the CDR3 is TGTGCCAGCAGCTTTCTTACTAGCGGGAGAGAGCCCTACGAGCAGTACTTC.

The rearrangement joins TRBV6-5 to TRBJ2-7; 10 positions match TRBD1. The germline CDR1 and CDR2 sequences are MNHEY and SVGAGI. The CDR3 consists of 13 residues. The V segment lost 11 bases and the J segment 5 bases; nucleotides outside the gene matches: 9. CDR3 amino acids: CAGARDRGDEQYF. DNA for the CDR3: TGTGCCGGGGCCCGGGACAGGGGCGACGAGCAGTACTTC.

The chain links TRBV18 to TRBJ2-1; no firm D call. V was cut by 0 bases and J by 9 bases, with 12 bases left in between. The CDR3 runs 14 residues. Germline CDR1 is KGHSH and CDR2 is LQKENI. The CDR3 DNA reads TGTGCCAGCTCACCACCGAGCCTAGTCGGTGAGCAGTTCTTC. It specifies CASSPPSLVGEQFF.

The J gene is TRBJ2-1, the V gene TRBV4-2; 13 bases map to TRBD2. Germline CDR1 is LGHNA and CDR2 is YNFKEQ. The CDR3 is made up of 18 amino acids. J was trimmed by 0 bases and V by 0 bases; bases with no gene match: 2. The CDR3 nucleotides are TGTGCCAGCAGCCAAGAGACTAGCGGGGGGCCCTCCTACAATGAGCAGTTCTTC. Protein sequence: CASSQETSGGPSYNEQFF.

The rearrangement joins TRBV19 to TRBJ1-1, with D unclear. The V gene lost 9 bases and the J gene lost 3 bases, with 14 bases spanning the gap. CDR3 size: 13 residues. CDR1 LNHDA and CDR2 SQIVND come from the germline V gene (reference sequence). In nucleotides, the CDR3 is TGTGCCAGCTCACTCGGGGTGTACACTGAAGCTTTCTTT. It yields the protein CASSLGVYTEAFF.

This sequence joins TRBV3-1 (or the pseudogene TRBV3-2) and TRBJ2-3, with 12 bases aligning to TRBD2. The CDR3 totals 17 residues. Germline loops: CDR1 LGHDT, CDR2 YNNKEL (reference sequence). Trimming at V came to 4 bases and at J to 4 bases, leaving 9 bases not matched to a gene. In nucleotides, the CDR3 is TGTGCCAGCAGCCTCCGAGGACTAGCGGGAATGTCAGATACGCAGTATTTT. It codes for CASSLRGLAGMSDTQYF.

This chain connects TRBV6-5 to TRBJ1-6, with D possibly TRBD1 on 5 matching bases. Germline CDR1 MNHEY, CDR2 SVGAGI. Trimming removed 7 bases from V and 9 bases from J, with 16 bases in between. This CDR3 is built from 14 residues. The CDR3 DNA reads TGTGCCAGCACCCATACGGCAGGGTTTTCACCCCTCCACTTT. As protein: CASTHTAGFSPLHF.

This clone was observed a handful of times. The chain uses TRBV28 and TRBJ1-3; TRBD1 matches 9 bases. Trimming cost V 7 bases and J 5 bases; bases outside gene matches: 9. The CDR3 spans 15 residues. Germline values: CDR1 MDHEN, CDR2 SYDVKM. The CDR3 DNA is TGTGCCAGCACAACAGGGGGCACCCCCAGAAACACCATATATTTT. Translation: CASTTGGTPRNTIYF.

The chain joins TRBV19 to TRBJ1-3, with no clear D. V lost 7 bases, J lost 2 bases, and 15 bases lay in between. The CDR3 runs to 15 residues. The germline V gene encodes CDR1 LNHDA and CDR2 SQIVND (reference sequence). DNA of the CDR3: TGTGCCAGTACCAAACGAAGCCCTCCTGGAAACACCATATATTTT. Translation: CASTKRSPPGNTIYF.

The rearrangement links TRBV5-1 to TRBJ1-4; D unresolved. The germline V gene has CDR1 SGHRS and CDR2 YFSETQ. Trimming stripped 4 bases from V and 8 bases from J, with 12 bases between. The CDR3 consists of 13 residues. The CDR3 coding sequence is TGCGCCAGCAGCCCAGGCCTTAGGGAAAAACTGTTTTTT. This encodes CASSPGLREKLFF.

The CDR3, as DNA: TGTGCCTGGAGTCGGTTCTCCTACGAGCAGTACTTC. Translated, it gives CAWSRFSYEQYF. The chain joins TRBV30 to TRBJ2-7; D is unclear. Per germline, CDR1 GTSNPN and CDR2 SVGIG (reference sequence). The CDR3 is 12 amino acids. Trimming removed 2 bases at V and 0 bases at J, with 5 bases between.

V gene TRBV6-5 combines with J gene TRBJ1-3; D gene ambiguous. Germline values: CDR1 MNHEY, CDR2 SVGAGI. V lost 0 bases to trimming and J lost 0 bases, with 6 bases between them. This CDR3 has 15 residues. The CDR3 protein is CASSYSSGSGNTIYF. DNA for the CDR3: TGTGCCAGCAGTTACTCGAGCGGCTCTGGAAACACCATATATTTT.